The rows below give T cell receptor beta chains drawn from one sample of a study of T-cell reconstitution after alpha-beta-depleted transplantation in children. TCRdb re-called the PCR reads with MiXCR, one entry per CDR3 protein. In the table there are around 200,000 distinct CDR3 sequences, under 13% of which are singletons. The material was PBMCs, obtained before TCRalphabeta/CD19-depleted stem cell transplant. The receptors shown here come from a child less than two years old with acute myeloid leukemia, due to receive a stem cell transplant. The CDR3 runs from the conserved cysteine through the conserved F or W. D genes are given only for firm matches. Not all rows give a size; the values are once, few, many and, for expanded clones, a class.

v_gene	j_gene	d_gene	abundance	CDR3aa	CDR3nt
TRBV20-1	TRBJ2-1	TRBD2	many	CSARLAGAYNEQFF	TGCAGTGCTAGACTAGCGGGAGCCTACAATGAGCAGTTCTTC
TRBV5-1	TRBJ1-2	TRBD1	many	CASSTGTGGGYGYTF	TGCGCCAGCAGCACCGGGACAGGGGGCGGCTATGGCTACACCTTC
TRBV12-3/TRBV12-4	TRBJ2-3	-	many	CASSPGTGDTQYF	TGTGCCAGCAGCCCTGGAACGGGGGATACGCAGTATTTT
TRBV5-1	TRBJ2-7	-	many	CASSLAGERVREQYF	TGCGCCAGCAGCTTGGCAGGGGAAAGGGTTCGCGAGCAGTACTTC
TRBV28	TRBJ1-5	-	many	CASTSIGTWALRNQPQHF	TGTGCCAGCACTAGTATCGGGACCTGGGCTCTTCGGAATCAGCCCCAGCATTTT
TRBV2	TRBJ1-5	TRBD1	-	CASRDRANTRQPQHF	TGTGCCAGCAGGGACAGGGCGAACACCAGACAGCCCCAGCATTTT
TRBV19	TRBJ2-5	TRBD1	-	CASRARGTETQYF	TGTGCCAGTAGGGCCAGGGGGACGGAGACCCAGTACTTC
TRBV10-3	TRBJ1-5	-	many	CAIKNGGEDQPQHF	TGTGCCATCAAGAATGGAGGGGAGGATCAGCCCCAGCATTTT
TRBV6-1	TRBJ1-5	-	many	CASSPGLSNQPQHF	TGTGCCAGCAGTCCGGGCCTTTCTAATCAGCCCCAGCATTTT
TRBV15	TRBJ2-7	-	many	CATSRDESYEQYF	TGTGCCACCAGCCGCGATGAGTCCTACGAGCAGTACTTC
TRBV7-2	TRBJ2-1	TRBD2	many	CASSLAILAVRNEQFF	TGTGCCAGCAGCTTAGCGATACTAGCGGTCCGCAATGAGCAGTTCTTC
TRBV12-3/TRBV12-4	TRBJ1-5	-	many	CASMGLGANQPQHF	TGTGCCAGCATGGGATTGGGGGCTAATCAGCCCCAGCATTTT
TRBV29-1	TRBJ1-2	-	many	CSVGGYGYTF	TGCAGCGTTGGGGGTTATGGCTACACCTTC
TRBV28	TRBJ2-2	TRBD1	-	CASSSGTGRVGELFF	TGTGCCAGCAGTTCGGGGACAGGGAGGGTCGGGGAGCTGTTTTTT
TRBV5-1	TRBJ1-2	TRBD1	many	CASSPTGVGPPTPIYGYTF	TGCGCCAGCAGCCCAACAGGGGTCGGTCCACCGACCCCCATCTATGGCTACACCTTC
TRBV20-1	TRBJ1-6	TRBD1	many	CSAAGATGGNSPLHF	TGCAGTGCCGCTGGAGCGACAGGGGGAAATTCACCCCTCCACTTT
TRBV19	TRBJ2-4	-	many	CASSMLGTSKNIQYF	TGTGCCAGTAGTATGTTGGGCACCTCCAAAAACATTCAGTACTTC
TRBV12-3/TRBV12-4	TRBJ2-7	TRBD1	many	CASSGTGDNEQYF	TGTGCCAGCAGTGGGACAGGGGATAACGAGCAGTACTTC
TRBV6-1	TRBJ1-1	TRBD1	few	CASTEAGGQGGAFF	TGTGCCAGCACCGAGGCTGGGGGGCAGGGGGGAGCTTTCTTT
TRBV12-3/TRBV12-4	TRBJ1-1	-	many	CASSWTGTEAFF	TGTGCCAGCAGTTGGACGGGAACTGAAGCTTTCTTT
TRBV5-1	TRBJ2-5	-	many	CASSAGDRQTRYF	TGCGCCAGCAGCGCCGGGGACCGACAGACCCGGTACTTC
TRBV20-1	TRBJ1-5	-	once	CSASDRGVTNQPQHF	TGCAGTGCTAGCGATAGGGGGGTTACCAATCAGCCCCAGCATTTT
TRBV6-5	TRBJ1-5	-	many	CASSLGRGGSNQPQHF	TGTGCCAGCAGCCTCGGCAGGGGAGGAAGCAATCAGCCCCAGCATTTT
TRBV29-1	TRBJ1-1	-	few	CSVQGYWNTEAFF	TGCAGCGTCCAGGGTTATTGGAACACTGAAGCTTTCTTT
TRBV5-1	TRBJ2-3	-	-	CASSLGQTVSDTQYF	TGCGCCAGCAGCTTGGGTCAGACGGTCTCGGATACGCAGTATTTT
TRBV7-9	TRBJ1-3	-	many	CASSLPRGLRNTIYF	TGTGCCAGCAGCTTACCCCGGGGGCTCCGAAACACCATATATTTT
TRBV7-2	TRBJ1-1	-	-	CASSLGRSNTEAFF	TGTGCCAGCAGCTTAGGGAGGTCGAACACTGAAGCTTTCTTT
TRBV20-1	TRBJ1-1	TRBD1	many	CSAPGQSVTEAFF	TGCAGTGCGCCGGGACAGAGCGTTACTGAAGCTTTCTTT
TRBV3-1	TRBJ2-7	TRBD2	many	CASSQGTIGRTYEQYF	TGTGCCAGCAGCCAGGGGACTATCGGGCGGACCTACGAGCAGTACTTC
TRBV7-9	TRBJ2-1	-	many	CASSLLREQFF	TGTGCCAGCAGCTTGTTGCGTGAGCAGTTCTTC
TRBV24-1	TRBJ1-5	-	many	CATSDLHGDGNQPQHF	TGTGCCACCAGTGATTTGCATGGGGACGGAAATCAGCCCCAGCATTTT
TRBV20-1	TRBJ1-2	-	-	CSVRVVAPGLGLVYGYTF	TGCAGTGTTAGGGTCGTGGCCCCAGGCCTGGGGCTTGTCTATGGCTACACCTTC
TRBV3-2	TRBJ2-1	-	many	CASRAGTSGSYNEQFF	TGTGCCAGCAGGGCCGGGACTAGCGGGAGCTACAATGAGCAGTTCTTC
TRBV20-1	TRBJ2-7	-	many	CSARVGLFYEQYF	TGCAGTGCTAGAGTCGGACTCTTCTACGAGCAGTACTTC
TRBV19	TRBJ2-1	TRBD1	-	CASSTGQGRHEQFF	TGTGCCAGTAGCACGGGACAGGGGCGCCATGAGCAGTTCTTC
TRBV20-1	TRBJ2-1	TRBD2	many	CSALGLAGGPGTSYNEQFF	TGCAGTGCCCTGGGACTAGCGGGAGGGCCCGGGACCTCCTACAATGAGCAGTTCTTC